The 8 T cell receptor beta chains reported below all come from one sample, sequenced in a study of T cell responses to AZD1222 COVID-19 vaccine (dated by TCRdb to the early 2020s). The method behind the library was the immunoSEQ multiplex PCR assay. Imported from immuneACCESS, the table was reduced by TCRdb to in-frame sequences with V and J called. These copies leave out some clones; in studies compared against another copy, an unresolved V gene accounts for under half, and the cause of the remainder is not known. Recorded for this sample are some 120,000 clones; roughly 91% of them occurred a single time. 2.8% of the sample belongs to the ten largest clones. The sample's time point label is to be understood as: baseline before first vaccination. The material was peripheral blood, obtained on day 0 of AZD1222 vaccination. The receptors come from an adult in good health.

This sequence joins TRBV6-5 and TRBJ2-1; TRBD2 agrees at 10 bases. V trimming: 4 bases; J trimming: 6 bases; junction bases outside the gene matches: 6. Looked up from germline, CDR1 is MNHEY and CDR2 is SVGAGI. The CDR3 runs to 15 residues. The CDR3 region is CASSFGTSVSNEQFF. The CDR3 coding sequence is TGTGCCAGCAGTTTCGGGACTAGCGTATCCAATGAGCAGTTCTTC.

The V and J genes are TRBV20-1 and TRBJ2-1; D gene ambiguous. Germline lookup yields CDR1 DFQATT and CDR2 SNEGSKA (reference sequence). The CDR3 totals 11 residues. V was pared by 3 bases and J by 15 bases, with 15 bases between. CDR3 sequence reads: CSASIKNYGFF. The CDR3 DNA reads as TGCAGTGCTAGCATAAAAAATTATGGGTTCTTC.

This clone showed up just a few times. This sequence joins TRBV5-4 and TRBJ1-1, with D possibly matching TRBD1 (5 bases). This CDR3 is built from 15 residues. Per the germline V gene, CDR1 is SGHNT and CDR2 is YYREEE (reference sequence). Trimming removed 2 bases at V and 6 bases at J, with 17 bases between. CDR3 in amino acids: CASSLQSRGFSEAFF. DNA for the CDR3: TGTGCCAGCAGCTTACAATCAAGGGGTTTCTCTGAAGCTTTCTTT. Looking up the rest from reference TRBV5-4 and TRBJ1-1 gives the full variable domain: ETGVTQSPTHLIKTRGQQVTLRCSSQSGHNTVSWYQQALGQGPQFIFQYYREEENGRGNFPPRFSGLQFPNYSSELNVNALELDDSALYLCASSLQSRGFSEAFFGQGTRLTVV.

The V and J genes are TRBV15 and TRBJ2-5, with TRBD2 matching 8 bases. Germline-derived CDR1 and CDR2 are LNHNV and YYDKDF (reference sequence). The CDR3 totals 16 residues. The V and J ends lost 4 bases and 4 bases, in that order; junction bases with no gene match: 11. The CDR3 DNA is TGTGCCACCAGCATCGGGGGGGCCCGGTCGGGAGAGACCCAGTACTTC. It encodes CATSIGGARSGETQYF. The whole variable domain, remainder taken from reference TRBV15 and TRBJ2-5, is DAMVIQNPRYQVTQFGKPVTLSCSQTLNHNVMYWYQQKSSQAPKLLFHYYDKDFNNEADTPDNFQSRRPNTSFCFLDIRSPGLGDTAMYLCATSIGGARSGETQYFGPGTRLLVL.

In its sample, this clone was seen once. This chain uses TRBV2 with TRBJ2-2, with 10 bases aligning to TRBD1. The trim removed 6 bases at V and 3 bases at J, leaving 10 bases unmatched. The CDR3 length is 17 residues. CDR1 and CDR2 (germline): SNHLY, FYNNEI. In nucleotides, the CDR3 is TGTGCCAGCAGCGTGACAGGGGGCGCGTTTTACACCGGGGAGCTGTTTTTT. This sequence encodes CASSVTGGAFYTGELFF.

The chain joins TRBV20-1 to TRBJ1-5; 7 bases map to TRBD1. Germline V gene sequence: CDR1 DFQATT, CDR2 SNEGSKA (reference sequence). This CDR3 comprises 14 residues. Trimming took 3 bases from V and 5 from J; bases not matched to a gene: 7. Here the CDR3 DNA reads TGCAGTGCTAGTATCAGGGGGACGGATCAGCCCCAGCATTTT. This encodes CSASIRGTDQPQHF.

Here the CDR3 reads CASTPGTGGPPLHF. The CDR3 DNA is TGTGCCAGTACCCCGGGGACAGGGGGACCACCCCTCCACTTT. This chain joins TRBV19 and TRBJ1-6; the match to TRBD1 covers 11 bases. CDR1 is LNHDA and CDR2 is SQIVND in the germline V gene (reference sequence). J was trimmed by 11 bases and V by 7 bases; bases with no gene match: 7. This CDR3 contains 14 residues.

The J gene is TRBJ1-1, the V gene TRBV7-9; TRBD1 matches 9 bases. The CDR3 has 14 amino acids. Germline-derived CDR1 and CDR2 are SEHNR and FQNEAQ (reference sequence). V trimming: 2 bases; J trimming: 3 bases; junction bases outside the gene matches: 1. CDR3 residues: CASSLRQGDTEAFF. In DNA form, the CDR3 reads TGTGCCAGCAGCTTACGACAGGGGGACACTGAAGCTTTCTTT.